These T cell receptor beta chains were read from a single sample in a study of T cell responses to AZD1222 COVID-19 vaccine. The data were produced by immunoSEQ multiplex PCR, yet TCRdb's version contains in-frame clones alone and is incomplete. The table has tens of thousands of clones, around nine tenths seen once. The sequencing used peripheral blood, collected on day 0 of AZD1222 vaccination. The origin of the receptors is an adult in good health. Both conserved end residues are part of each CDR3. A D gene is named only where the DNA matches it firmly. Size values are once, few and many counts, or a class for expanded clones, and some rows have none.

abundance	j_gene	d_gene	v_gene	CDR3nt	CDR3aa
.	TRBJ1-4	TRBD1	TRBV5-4	TGTGCCAGCAGCACCTGGACAGGCAAAAATGAAAAACTGTTTTTT	CASSTWTGKNEKLFF
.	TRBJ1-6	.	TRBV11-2	TGTGCCAGCAGCTTAGGTTCGAGTTCACCCCTCCACTTT	CASSLGSSSPLHF
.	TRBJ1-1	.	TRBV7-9	TGTGCCAGCAGCCCTGGAGGGGCTGAAGCTTTCTTT	CASSPGGAEAFF
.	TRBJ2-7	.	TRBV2	TGTGCCAGCAGTGAAGGGGACTTCTCCTACGAGCAGTACTTC	CASSEGDFSYEQYF
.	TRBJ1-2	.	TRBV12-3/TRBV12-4	TGTGCCAGCAGTTTACTTACGGACTATGGCTACACCTTC	CASSLLTDYGYTF
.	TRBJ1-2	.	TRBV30	TGTGCCTGGACCCGAAACGGCCTCTATGGCTACACCTTC	CAWTRNGLYGYTF
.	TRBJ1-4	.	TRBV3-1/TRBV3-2	TGTGCCAGCAGCCAAGAGTTGGCGGGGAGTGAAAAACTGTTTTTT	CASSQELAGSEKLFF
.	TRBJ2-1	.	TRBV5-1	TGCGCCAGCAGCCTGGGGGGCGCCGATGAGCAGTTCTTC	CASSLGGADEQFF
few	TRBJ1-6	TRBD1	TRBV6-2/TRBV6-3	TGTGCCAGCAGTACGACAGGGCGGAATTCACCCCTCCACTTT	CASSTTGRNSPLHF
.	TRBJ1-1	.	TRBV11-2	TGTGCCAGCAGCTCACTTCAGAAGAGGAACACTGAAGCTTTCTTT	CASSSLQKRNTEAFF
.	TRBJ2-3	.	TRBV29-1	TGCAGCGTTGAAAACCCGGACAGTGCTAGCACAGATACGCAGTATTTT	CSVENPDSASTDTQYF
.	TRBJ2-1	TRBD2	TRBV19	TGTGCCAGTAGTATTCAGAGGACTAGGACGGGGCAGTTCTTC	CASSIQRTRTGQFF
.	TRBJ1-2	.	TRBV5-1	TGCGCCAGCAGCCCAGGACAGAGCTATGGCTACACCTTC	CASSPGQSYGYTF
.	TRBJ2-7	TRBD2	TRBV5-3	TGTGCCAGAAGCTCCGCTAGCGGGAGGCATTTGGAGCAGTACTTC	CARSSASGRHLEQYF
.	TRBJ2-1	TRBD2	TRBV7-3	TGTGCCAGCAGCCCCATAGCGGGAGGAGGTGAGCAGTTCTTC	CASSPIAGGGEQFF
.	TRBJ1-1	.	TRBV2	TGTGCCAGCAGCTCCGGGAGGGGGGACACTGAAGCTTTCTTT	CASSSGRGDTEAFF
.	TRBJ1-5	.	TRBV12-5	TGTGCTAGTTTGGCGGCTTATAGCAATCAGCCCCAGCATTTT	CASLAAYSNQPQHF
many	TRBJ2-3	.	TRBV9	TGTGCCAGCAGCGCTACAGGGACTAGCACAGATACGCAGTATTTT	CASSATGTSTDTQYF
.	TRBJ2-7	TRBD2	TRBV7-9	TGTGCCAGCAGCTTTGGGGGGGTTGTTGACGAGCAGTACTTC	CASSFGGVVDEQYF
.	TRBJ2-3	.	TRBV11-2	TGTGCCAGCAGCTTAGATCTGGACAGTACAGATACGCAGTATTTT	CASSLDLDSTDTQYF
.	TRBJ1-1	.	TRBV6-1	TGTGCCAGCAGTGAGAGGTGGAGGAACACTGAAGCTTTCTTT	CASSERWRNTEAFF
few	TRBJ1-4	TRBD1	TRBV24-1	TGTGCCACCAGTGATTCACATCAGGGGGGAGTTAATGAAAAACTGTTTTTT	CATSDSHQGGVNEKLFF
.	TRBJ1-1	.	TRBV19	TGTGCCAGTAGTTTGGGCAGGGCGACTGAAGCTTTCTTT	CASSLGRATEAFF
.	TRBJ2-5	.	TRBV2	TGTGCCAGCAGGCTAAAGACCCAGTACTTC	CASRLKTQYF